This TCR beta chain derives from a study of human CD8 memory T cell subsets. Construction of TCR beta libraries was accomplished by means of UMI-labeled 5' RACE. TCRdb reanalyzed the 5' RACE reads and collapses them to one entry per CDR3 protein, without DNA. The sample includes around 4,000 distinct CDR3 sequences. The authors drew RNA from duplicate vials of 150,000 sorted CD8+ T cells per subset. CDR1 and CDR2 (germline): SNHLY, FYNNEI. The CDR3 runs to 15 residues. The V call is TRBV2, the J call TRBJ1-2; TCRdb picks TRBD1, but there is no DNA to check that call. The sample was CD8+ T cells from PBMCs. This receptor was obtained from a human donor in good health. The CDR3 loop reads CASSEDPGQGNGYTF. The variable domain in full, with the rest retrieved from reference TRBV2 and TRBJ1-2, is EPEVTQTPSHQVTQMGQEVILRCVPISNHLYFYWYRQILGQKVEFLVSFYNNEISEKSEIFDDQFSVERPDGSNFTLKIRSTKLEDSAMYFCASSEDPGQGNGYTFGSGTRLTVV.